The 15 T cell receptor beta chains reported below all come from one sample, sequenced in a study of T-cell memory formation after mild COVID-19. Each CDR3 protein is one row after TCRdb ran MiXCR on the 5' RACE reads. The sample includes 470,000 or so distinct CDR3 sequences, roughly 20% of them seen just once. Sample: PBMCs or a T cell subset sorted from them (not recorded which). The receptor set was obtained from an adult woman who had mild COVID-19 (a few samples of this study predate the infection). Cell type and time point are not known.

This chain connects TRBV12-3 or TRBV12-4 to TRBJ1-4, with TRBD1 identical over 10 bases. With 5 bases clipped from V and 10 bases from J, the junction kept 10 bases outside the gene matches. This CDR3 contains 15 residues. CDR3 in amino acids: CASSLRDRGVGKLFF. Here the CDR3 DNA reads TGTGCCAGCAGTCTAAGGGACAGGGGAGTTGGAAAACTGTTTTTT.

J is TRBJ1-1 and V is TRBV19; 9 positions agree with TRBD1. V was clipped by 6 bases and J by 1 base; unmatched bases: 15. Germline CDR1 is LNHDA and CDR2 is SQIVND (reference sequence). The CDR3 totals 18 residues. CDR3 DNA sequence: TGTGCCAGTAGGCACACAGGGGGCGCTTCTAGATGGAACACTGAAGCTTTCTTT. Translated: CASRHTGGASRWNTEAFF.

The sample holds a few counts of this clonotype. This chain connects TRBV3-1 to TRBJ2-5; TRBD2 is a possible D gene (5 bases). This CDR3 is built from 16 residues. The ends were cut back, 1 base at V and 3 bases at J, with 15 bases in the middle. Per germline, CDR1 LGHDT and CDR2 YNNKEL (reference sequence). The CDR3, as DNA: TGTGCCAGCAGCCAAGGACGAGGGATTACCAAAGAGACCCAGTACTTC. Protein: CASSQGRGITKETQYF.

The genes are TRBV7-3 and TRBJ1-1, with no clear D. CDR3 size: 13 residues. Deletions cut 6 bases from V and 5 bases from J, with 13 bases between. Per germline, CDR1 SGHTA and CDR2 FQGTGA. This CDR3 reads CASRVDQRTEAFF. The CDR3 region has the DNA TGTGCCAGCAGGGTGGACCAACGGACTGAAGCTTTCTTT.

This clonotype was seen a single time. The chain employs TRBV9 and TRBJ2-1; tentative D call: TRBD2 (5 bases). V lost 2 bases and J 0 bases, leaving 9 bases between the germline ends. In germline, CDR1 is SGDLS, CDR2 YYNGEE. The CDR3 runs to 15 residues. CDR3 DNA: TGTGCCAGCAGCGTGGAGGAAGGCTCCTACAATGAGCAGTTCTTC. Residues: CASSVEEGSYNEQFF. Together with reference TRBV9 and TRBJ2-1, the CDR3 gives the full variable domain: DSGVTQTPKHLITATGQRVTLRCSPRSGDLSVYWYQQSLDQGLQFLIQYYNGEERAKGNILERFSAQQFPDLHSELNLSSLELGDSALYFCASSVEEGSYNEQFFGPGTRLTVL.

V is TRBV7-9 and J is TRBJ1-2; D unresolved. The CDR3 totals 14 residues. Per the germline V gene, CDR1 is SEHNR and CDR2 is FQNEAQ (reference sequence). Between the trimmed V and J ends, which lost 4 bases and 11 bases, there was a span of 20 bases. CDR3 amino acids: CASSSPLGGIVYTF. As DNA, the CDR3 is TGTGCCAGCAGCTCGCCTCTAGGAGGGATTGTTTACACCTTC.

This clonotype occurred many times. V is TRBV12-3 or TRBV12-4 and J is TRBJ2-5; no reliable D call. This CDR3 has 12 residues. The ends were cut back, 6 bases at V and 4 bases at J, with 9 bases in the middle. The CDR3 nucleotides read TGTGCCAGCAGCTTCCCGGGAGAGACCCAGTACTTC. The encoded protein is CASSFPGETQYF.

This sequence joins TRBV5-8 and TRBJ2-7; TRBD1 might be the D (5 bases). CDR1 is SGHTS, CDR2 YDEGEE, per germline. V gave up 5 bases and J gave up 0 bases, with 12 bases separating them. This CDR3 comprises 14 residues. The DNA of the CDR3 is TGTGCCAGCAGATCCCGAAGGGGCTCCTACGAGCAGTACTTC. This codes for CASRSRRGSYEQYF.

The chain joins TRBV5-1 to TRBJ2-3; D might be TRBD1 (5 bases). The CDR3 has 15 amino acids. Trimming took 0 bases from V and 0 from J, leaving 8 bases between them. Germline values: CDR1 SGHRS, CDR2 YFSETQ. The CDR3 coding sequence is TGCGCCAGCAGCTTGGGACAGATAAGCACAGATACGCAGTATTTT. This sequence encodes CASSLGQISTDTQYF.

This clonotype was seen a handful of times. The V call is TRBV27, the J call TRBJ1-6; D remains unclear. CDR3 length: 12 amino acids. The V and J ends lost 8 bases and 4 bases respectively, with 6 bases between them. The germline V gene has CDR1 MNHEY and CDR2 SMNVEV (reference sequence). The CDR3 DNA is TGTGCCAGCGGACGGTATAATTCACCCCTCCACTTT. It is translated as CASGRYNSPLHF.

The CDR3 DNA reads TGTGCCAGCGGGAACCTTGAGACCCAGTACTTC. Protein: CASGNLETQYF. This chain links TRBV25-1 with TRBJ2-5; D ambiguous. The CDR3 is 11 residues long. V gave up 8 bases and J gave up 5 bases, with 9 bases separating them. CDR1 is MGHDK and CDR2 is SYGVNS in the germline V gene. The full variable domain, completed using reference TRBV25-1 and TRBJ2-5, is EADIYQTPRYLVIGTGKKITLECSQTMGHDKMYWYQQDPGMELHLIHYSYGVNSTEKGDLSSESTVSRIRTEHFPLTLESARPSHTSQYLCASGNLETQYFGPGTRLLVL.

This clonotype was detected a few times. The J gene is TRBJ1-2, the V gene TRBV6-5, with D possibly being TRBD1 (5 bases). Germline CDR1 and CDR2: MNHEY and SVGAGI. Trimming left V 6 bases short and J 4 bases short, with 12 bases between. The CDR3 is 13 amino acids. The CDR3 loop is CASSRGRAYGYTF. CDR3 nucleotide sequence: TGTGCCAGCAGCCGGGGACGGGCCTATGGCTACACCTTC.

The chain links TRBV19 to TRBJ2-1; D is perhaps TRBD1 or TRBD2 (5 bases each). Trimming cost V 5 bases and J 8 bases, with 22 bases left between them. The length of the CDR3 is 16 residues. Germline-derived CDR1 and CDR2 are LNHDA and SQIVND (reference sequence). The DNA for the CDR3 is TGTGCCAGTAGTCTCCTAAGCGTAATGTCGGGACATGAGCAGTTCTTC. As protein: CASSLLSVMSGHEQFF.

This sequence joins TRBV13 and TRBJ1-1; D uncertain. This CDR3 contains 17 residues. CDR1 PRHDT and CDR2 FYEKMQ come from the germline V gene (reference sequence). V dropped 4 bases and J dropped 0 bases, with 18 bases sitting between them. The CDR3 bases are TGTGCCAGCAGCTCACCCAATCGGGGATACTTGAACACTGAAGCTTTCTTT. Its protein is CASSSPNRGYLNTEAFF. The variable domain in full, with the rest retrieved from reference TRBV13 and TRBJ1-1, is AAGVIQSPRHLIKEKRETATLKCYPIPRHDTVYWYQQGPGQDPQFLISFYEKMQSDKGSIPDRFSAQQFSDYHSELNMSSLELGDSALYFCASSSPNRGYLNTEAFFGQGTRLTVV.

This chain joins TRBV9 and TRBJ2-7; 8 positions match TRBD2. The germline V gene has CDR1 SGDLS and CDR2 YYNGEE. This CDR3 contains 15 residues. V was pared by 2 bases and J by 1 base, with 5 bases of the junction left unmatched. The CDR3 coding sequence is TGTGCCAGCAGCGTTACTAGCGGAGAATCCTACGAGCAGTACTTC. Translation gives CASSVTSGESYEQYF.